Included here is one T cell receptor beta chain sequence, with context. Assay: immunoSEQ multiplex PCR; the TCRdb copy retains only in-frame clones and omits some. This table has approximately 140,000 clones, around nine tenths appearing once. The data were obtained in a study of blood T cell repertoires in COVID-19. The V gene's germline CDR1 is SGHDN and CDR2 FVKESK. With 0 bases removed from V and 6 bases from J, the gap between germline ends came to 8 bases. This CDR3 spans 14 amino acids. The sequence came from a woman between 40 and 55 years old with acute or convalescent COVID-19. The sample comprised peripheral blood. V is TRBV14 and J is TRBJ2-2; D gene unclear. In DNA form, the CDR3 reads TGTGCCAGCAGCCAAGATACGAGGTCCGGGGAGCTGTTTTTT. It yields the protein CASSQDTRSGELFF.